This T cell receptor (beta chain) originates from a study of shared clonotypes between healthy human individuals. About the study: Per donor, CD8 memory used one plate, CD8 naive used two, CD4 memory used three and CD4 naive used three. General study points: Rarefaction showed sorted-subset sequencing was incomplete despite large depth. Owing to a small donor count, the genetic and exposure-history diversity represented was limited.

Repertoires were generated with immunoSEQ multiplex PCR, while TCRdb's copy carries only in-frame clones and drops some. Among approximately 1,500,000 clones, 95% to 97% were seen once, and the ten largest hold roughly 1.1%. Deletions cut 4 bases from V and 0 bases from J, with 16 bases between. Per germline, CDR1 LNHDA and CDR2 SQIVND (reference sequence). The CDR3 runs 16 residues. Note on this clone: As yet, its antigen is unknown.

Material for sequencing was naive CD4+ T cells sorted from blood. Subset indicated: CD45RA+ positively selected. The J gene is TRBJ2-7, the V gene TRBV19; D is tentatively TRBD1 or TRBD2 (5 bases each). The clonotype was recovered from a man aged 30 to 45 in good health. CDR3 bases: TGTGCCAGTAGTAACCCCCGGGACGATGCCTCCTACGAGCAGTACTTC. Its protein is CASSNPRDDASYEQYF.